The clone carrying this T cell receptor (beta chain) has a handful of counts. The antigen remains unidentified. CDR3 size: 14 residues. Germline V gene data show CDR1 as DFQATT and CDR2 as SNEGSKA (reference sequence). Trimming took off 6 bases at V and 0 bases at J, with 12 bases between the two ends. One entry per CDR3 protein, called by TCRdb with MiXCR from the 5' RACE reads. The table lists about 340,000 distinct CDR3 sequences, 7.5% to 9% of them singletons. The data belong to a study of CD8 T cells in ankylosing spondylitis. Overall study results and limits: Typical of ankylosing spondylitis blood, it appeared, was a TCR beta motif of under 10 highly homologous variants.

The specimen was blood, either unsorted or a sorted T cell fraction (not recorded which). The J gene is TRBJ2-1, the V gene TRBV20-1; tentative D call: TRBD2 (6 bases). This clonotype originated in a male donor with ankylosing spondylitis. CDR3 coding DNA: TGCAGTGCCCCCCCCGGGAGCTCCTACAATGAGCAGTTCTTC. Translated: CSAPPGSSYNEQFF.